This T cell receptor (beta chain) was sequenced for a study of blood T cell repertoires in COVID-19 (dated by TCRdb to 2018 to 2020). Regarding the research as a whole: The collaborator samples originated in the United States, Italy and Spain and spanned the acute and convalescent phases of COVID-19. The material from the prospective study consisted of cDNA or gDNA derived from T cells, B-cell-depleted T cells, or PBMCs. Deeply sampled blood TCRbeta repertoires from subjects exposed to, actively infected with, or recovered from COVID-19 were included in the dataset. The repertoires were released in a freely available public database meant as a resource for research on the immune response to SARS-CoV-2. The samples were drawn from the first 160 participants of the ongoing ImmuneRACE study and from 950 to 1,500 subjects provided by 6 global collaborators. The sample metadata nearly always contained a de-identified subject ID, COVID-19 status, age in years and sex. HLA class I and class II types, where available, came from metadata supplied by the sample provider rather than from assay-based typing. Points the paper makes about the study in general: How much clinical and demographic metadata was included differed by source and by participant, and the metadata was provided uncurated.

TCRbeta CDR3 regions were amplified from genomic DNA by means of the immunoSEQ Assay, a bias-controlled multiplex PCR. The authors' pipeline ran thus. Nucleated cell counts per sample were estimated from amplification of reference gene primers within the assay. Sequence reads were collapsed and filtered to measure the absolute abundance of every unique TCRbeta CDR3 rearrangement. For each sample, productive Simpson clonality was calculated as the square root of Simpson's diversity index over productive rearrangements. TCRdb retrieved this table from immuneACCESS and kept in-frame rearrangements only. Not all clones are present; in checked studies, unresolved V genes account for under half, and no reason is known for the remainder. V, J and clone size were drawn from that table, and D and trimming were deduced from the DNA. Counted in this sample were some 200,000 clones; around four fifths of them appeared once. In total, the top ten clones hold about 10% of the sample.

Points on this clone: This receptor's antigen is unknown. No base quality values were provided; no much bigger clone lies one nucleotide off.

At one collaborating source in Seattle, patients were enrolled during active infection and were followed longitudinally through the course of disease. Each collaborating institution followed its own protocols to collect whole blood in K2EDTA tubes. For TCRbeta analysis, collaborators shipped samples as frozen whole blood, isolated PBMCs, or DNA extracted from either of those sample types. This TCR was recovered from an elderly woman with COVID-19, enrolled during active disease. The material sequenced was peripheral blood.

This receptor has the CDR3 CASSWRQEYSFSSAGELFF. Here is the DNA: TGTGCCAGCAGCTGGCGACAGGAATATAGTTTCAGTAGCGCCGGGGAGCTGTTTTTT. Recombination joined TRBV7-8 with TRBJ2-2; the D gene is perhaps TRBD1, on 6 matching bases. The junction shows trimming of 4 bases on V and 6 bases on J, plus 27 bases between the germline ends. The CDR3 goes from the cysteine to the phenylalanine over 19 residues. The CDR3 DNA has 57 bases and is translated from base 1. CDR1 SGHVS and CDR2 FQNEAQ are derived from the germline V gene.